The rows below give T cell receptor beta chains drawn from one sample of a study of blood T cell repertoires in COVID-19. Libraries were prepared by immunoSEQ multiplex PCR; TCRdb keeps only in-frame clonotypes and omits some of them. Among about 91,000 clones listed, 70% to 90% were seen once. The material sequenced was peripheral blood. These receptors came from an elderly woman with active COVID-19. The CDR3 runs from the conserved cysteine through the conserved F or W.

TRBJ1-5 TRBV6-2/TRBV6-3 CASSYLLRAPGGWGQPQHF
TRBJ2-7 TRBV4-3 CASSPGPGLSYEQYF
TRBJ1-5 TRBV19 CASTNRAGGSGSNQPQHF
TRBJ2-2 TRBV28 CASSPIGGGRGELFF
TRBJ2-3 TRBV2 CASQVGGLGLAPDTQYF
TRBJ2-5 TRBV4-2 CASSQDRPGETQYF
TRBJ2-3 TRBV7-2 CASSLRRGRGGDTQYF
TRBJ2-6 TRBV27 CASSFGGAYGANVLTF
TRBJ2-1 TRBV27 CASKIMGGRVNEQFF
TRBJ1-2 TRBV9 CASSIHRADSRYGYTF
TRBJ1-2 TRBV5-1 CASSLAFPGVNYGYTF